This T cell receptor beta chain was captured by sequencing in a study of long-term antiretroviral therapy in people with HIV. Study-wide results and limits: An increase in diversity followed ART, yet levels stayed below transplant donor controls.

Participants living with HIV all received treatment in the United States. Concerning this clone itself: The antigen is undetermined.

The V end lost 1 base, the J end lost 2 bases, and 12 bases lay between the germline ends. The CDR3 spans 15 residues. In germline, CDR1 is MNHEY, CDR2 SMNVEV (reference sequence). At the survey level, the v3.0 immunoSEQ assay was run. TCRdb's copy holds only in-frame clones and misses some; the assay was immunoSEQ multiplex PCR. The table shows about 16,000 clones, with about 86% occurring only once. V is TRBV27 and J is TRBJ2-7; D is uncertain. The clonotype originates from a woman between 25 and 40 years old with HIV. The sequenced sample was unsorted PBMCs, obtained 2.3 to 2.4 years before starting antiretroviral therapy. CDR3 in amino acids: CASSLLPGTAYEQYF. In DNA, the CDR3 is TGTGCCAGCAGTTTATTGCCGGGTACGGCCTACGAGCAGTACTTC.